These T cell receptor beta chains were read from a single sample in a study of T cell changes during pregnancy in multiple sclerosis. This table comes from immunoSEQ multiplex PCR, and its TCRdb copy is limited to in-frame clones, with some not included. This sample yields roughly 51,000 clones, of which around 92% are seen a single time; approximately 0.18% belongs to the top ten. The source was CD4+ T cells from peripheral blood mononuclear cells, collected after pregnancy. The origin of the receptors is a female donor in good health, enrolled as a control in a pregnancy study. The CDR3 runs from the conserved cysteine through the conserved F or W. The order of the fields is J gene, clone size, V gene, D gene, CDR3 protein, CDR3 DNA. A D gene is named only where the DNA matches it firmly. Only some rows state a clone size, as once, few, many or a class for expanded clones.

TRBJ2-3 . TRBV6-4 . CASSDQGTDTQYF TGTGCCAGCAGTGACCAGGGCACAGATACGCAGTATTTT
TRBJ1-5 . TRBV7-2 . CASSLFGRNQPQHF TGTGCCAGCAGCTTATTTGGCCGCAATCAGCCCCAGCATTTT
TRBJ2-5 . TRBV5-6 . CASSPGKGQETQYF TGTGCCAGCAGCCCAGGAAAGGGGCAAGAGACCCAGTACTTC
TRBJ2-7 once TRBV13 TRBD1 CASSPSPGTGGRYEQYF TGTGCCAGCAGCCCGAGCCCCGGGACAGGGGGCAGGTACGAGCAGTACTTC
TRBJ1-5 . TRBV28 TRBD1 CASLIQGKPQHF TGTGCCAGCCTCATACAGGGGAAGCCCCAGCATTTT
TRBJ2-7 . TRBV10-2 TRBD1 CASTQGGDEQYF TGCGCCAGCACACAGGGGGGCGACGAGCAGTACTTC
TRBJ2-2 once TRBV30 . CAWSRQAGELFF TGTGCCTGGAGTCGCCAGGCCGGGGAGCTGTTTTTT
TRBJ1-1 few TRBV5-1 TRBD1 CASSEGDRRNTEAFF TGCGCCAGCAGCGAGGGGGACAGGAGAAACACTGAAGCTTTCTTT
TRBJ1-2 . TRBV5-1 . CASSLDSEARGYTF TGCGCCAGCAGCCTCGACAGTGAGGCAAGAGGCTACACCTTC
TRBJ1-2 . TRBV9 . CASSVAPTGIGYGYTF TGTGCCAGCAGCGTAGCCCCCACAGGGATTGGCTATGGCTACACCTTC
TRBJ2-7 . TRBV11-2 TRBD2 CASSPQRGKSYEQYF TGTGCCAGCAGCCCCCAGCGGGGGAAATCCTACGAGCAGTACTTC
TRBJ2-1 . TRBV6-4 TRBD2 CASSAGLNNEQFF TGTGCCAGCAGCGCGGGACTAAACAATGAGCAGTTCTTC
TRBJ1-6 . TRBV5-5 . CASSLRGWGALHF TGTGCCAGCAGCTTGAGAGGGTGGGGAGCCCTCCACTTT
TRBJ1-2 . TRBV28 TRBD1 CASSSGQGSYGYTF TGTGCCAGCAGTTCGGGACAGGGGAGCTATGGCTACACCTTC
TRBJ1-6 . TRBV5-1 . CASSLAEGRNNSPLHF TGCGCCAGCAGCTTGGCCGAGGGGAGGAATAATTCACCCCTCCACTTT